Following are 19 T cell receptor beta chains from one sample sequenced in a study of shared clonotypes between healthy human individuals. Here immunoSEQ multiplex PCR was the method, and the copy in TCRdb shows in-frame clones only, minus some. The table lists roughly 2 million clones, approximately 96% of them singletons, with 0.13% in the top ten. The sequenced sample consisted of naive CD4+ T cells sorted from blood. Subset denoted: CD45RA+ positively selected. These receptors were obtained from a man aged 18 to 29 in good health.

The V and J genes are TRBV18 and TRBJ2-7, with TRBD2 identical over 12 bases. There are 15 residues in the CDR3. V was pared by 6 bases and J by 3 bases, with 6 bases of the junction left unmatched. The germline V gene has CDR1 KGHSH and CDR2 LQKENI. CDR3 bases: TGTGCCAGCTCTCTGACTAGCGGGAGTCACTACGAGCAGTACTTC. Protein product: CASSLTSGSHYEQYF.

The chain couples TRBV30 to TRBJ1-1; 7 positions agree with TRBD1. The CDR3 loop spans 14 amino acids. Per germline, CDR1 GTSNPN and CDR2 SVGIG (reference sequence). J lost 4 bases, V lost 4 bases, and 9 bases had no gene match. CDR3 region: CAWKRTGSGTEAFF. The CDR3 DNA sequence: TGTGCCTGGAAGAGGACAGGATCGGGCACTGAAGCTTTCTTT.

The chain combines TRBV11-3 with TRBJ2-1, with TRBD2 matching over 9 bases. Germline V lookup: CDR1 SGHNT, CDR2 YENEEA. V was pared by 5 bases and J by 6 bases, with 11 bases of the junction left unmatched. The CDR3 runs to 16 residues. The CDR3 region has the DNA TGTGCCAGCAGCCGCTCCGGGACTAGCTTTCGCAATGAGCAGTTCTTC. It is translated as CASSRSGTSFRNEQFF. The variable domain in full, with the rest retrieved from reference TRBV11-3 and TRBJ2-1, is EAGVVQSPRYKIIEKKQPVAFWCNPISGHNTLYWYLQNLGQGPELLIRYENEEAVDDSQLPKDRFSAERLKGVDSTLKIQPAELGDSAVYLCASSRSGTSFRNEQFFGPGTRLTVL.

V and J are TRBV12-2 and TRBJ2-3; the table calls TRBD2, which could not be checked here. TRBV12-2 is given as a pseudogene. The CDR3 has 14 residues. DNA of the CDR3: TGTGCAAGTCCAGGCGGGGGGCGAGGAGATACGCAGTATTTT. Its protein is CASPGGGRGDTQYF.

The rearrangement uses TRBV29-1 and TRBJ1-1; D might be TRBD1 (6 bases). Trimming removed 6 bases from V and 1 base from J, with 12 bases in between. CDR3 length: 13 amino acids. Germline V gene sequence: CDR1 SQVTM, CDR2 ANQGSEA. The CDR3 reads CSVLGQSNTEAFF. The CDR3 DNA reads TGCAGCGTCCTAGGACAGTCGAACACTGAAGCTTTCTTT. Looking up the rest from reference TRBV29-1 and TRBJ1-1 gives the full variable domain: SAVISQKPSRDICQRGTSLTIQCQVDSQVTMMFWYRQQPGQSLTLIATANQGSEATYESGFVIDKFPISRPNLTFSTLTVSNMSPEDSSIYLCSVLGQSNTEAFFGQGTRLTVV.

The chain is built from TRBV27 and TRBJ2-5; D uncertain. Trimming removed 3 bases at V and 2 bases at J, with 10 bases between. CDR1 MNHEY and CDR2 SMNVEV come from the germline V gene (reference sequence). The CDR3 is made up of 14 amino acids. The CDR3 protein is CASSFTGFQETQYF. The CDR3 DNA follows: TGTGCCAGCAGTTTCACCGGGTTTCAAGAGACCCAGTACTTC.

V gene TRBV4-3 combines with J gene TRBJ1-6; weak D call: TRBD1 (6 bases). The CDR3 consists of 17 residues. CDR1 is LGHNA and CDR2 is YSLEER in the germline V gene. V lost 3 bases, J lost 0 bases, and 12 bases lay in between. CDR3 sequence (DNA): TGCGCCAGCAGCCAGGGATCACAGGGCTCCTATAATTCACCCCTCCACTTT. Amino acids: CASSQGSQGSYNSPLHF.

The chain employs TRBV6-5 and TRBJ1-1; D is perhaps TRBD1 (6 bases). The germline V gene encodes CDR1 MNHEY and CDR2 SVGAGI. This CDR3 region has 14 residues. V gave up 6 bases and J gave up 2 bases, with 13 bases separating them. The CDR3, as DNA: TGTGCCAGCAGGAGGGGGGCTCGCAACACTGAAGCTTTCTTT. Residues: CASRRGARNTEAFF.

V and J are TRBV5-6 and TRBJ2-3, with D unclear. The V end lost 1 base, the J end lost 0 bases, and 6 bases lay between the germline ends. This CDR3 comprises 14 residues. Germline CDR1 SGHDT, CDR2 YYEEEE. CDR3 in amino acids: CASSLRASTDTQYF. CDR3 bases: TGTGCCAGCAGCTTGAGGGCTAGCACAGATACGCAGTATTTT.

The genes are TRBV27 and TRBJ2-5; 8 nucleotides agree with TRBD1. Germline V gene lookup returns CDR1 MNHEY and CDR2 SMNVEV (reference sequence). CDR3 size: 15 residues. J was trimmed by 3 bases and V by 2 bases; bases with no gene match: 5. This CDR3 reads CASSLMDRAKETQYF. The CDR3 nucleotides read TGTGCCAGCAGTTTAATGGACAGGGCAAAAGAGACCCAGTACTTC.

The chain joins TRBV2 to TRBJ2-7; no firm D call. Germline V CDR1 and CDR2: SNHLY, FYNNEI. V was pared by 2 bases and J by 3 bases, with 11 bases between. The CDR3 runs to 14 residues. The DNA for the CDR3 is TGTGCCAGCAGTGAATTCCCGGGCCGCTACGAGCAGTACTTC. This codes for CASSEFPGRYEQYF.

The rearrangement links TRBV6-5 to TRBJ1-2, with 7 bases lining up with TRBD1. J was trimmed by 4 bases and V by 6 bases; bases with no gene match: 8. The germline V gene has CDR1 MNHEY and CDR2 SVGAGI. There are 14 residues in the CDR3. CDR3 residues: CASSPTGTLYGYTF. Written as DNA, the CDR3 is TGTGCCAGCAGCCCGACAGGGACCCTCTATGGCTACACCTTC.

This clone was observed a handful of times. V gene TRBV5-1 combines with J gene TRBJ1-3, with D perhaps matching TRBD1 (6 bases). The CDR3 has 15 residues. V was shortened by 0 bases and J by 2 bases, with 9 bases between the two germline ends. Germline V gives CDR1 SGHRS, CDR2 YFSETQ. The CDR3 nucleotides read TGCGCCAGCAGCTTGGATACAGGGACTGGAAACACCATATATTTT. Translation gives CASSLDTGTGNTIYF.

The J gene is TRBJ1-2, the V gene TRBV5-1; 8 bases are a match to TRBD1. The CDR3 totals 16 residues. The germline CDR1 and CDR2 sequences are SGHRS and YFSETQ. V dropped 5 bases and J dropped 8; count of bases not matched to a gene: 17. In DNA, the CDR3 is TGCGCCAGCAGGGAAGGGACAGGCTCCAATATGAGCGGCTACACCTTC. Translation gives CASREGTGSNMSGYTF.

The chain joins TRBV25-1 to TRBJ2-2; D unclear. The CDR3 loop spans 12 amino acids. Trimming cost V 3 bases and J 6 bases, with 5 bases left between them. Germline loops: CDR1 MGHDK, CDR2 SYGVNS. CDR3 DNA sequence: TGTGCCAGCAGTGAGTATCCCGGGGAGCTGTTTTTT. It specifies CASSEYPGELFF.

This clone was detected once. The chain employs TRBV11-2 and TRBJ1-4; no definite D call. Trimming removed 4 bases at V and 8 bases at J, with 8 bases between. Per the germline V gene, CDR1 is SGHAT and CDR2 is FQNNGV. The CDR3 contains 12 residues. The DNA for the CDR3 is TGTGCCAGCAGCTCCCTTGGGGAAAAACTGTTTTTT. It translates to CASSSLGEKLFF.

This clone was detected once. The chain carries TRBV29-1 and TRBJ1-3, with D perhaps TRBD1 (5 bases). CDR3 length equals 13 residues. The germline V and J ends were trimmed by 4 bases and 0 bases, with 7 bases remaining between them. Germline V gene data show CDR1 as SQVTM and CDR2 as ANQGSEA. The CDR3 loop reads CSVAGRSGNTIYF. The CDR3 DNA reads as TGCAGCGTTGCAGGGCGCTCTGGAAACACCATATATTTT.

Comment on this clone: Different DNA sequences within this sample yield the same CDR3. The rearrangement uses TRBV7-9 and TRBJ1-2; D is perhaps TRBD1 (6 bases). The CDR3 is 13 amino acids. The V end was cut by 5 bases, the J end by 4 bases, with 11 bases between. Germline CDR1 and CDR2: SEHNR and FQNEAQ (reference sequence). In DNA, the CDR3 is TGTGCCAGCAGCCCAGGACAGTTCTATGGCTACACCTTC. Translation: CASSPGQFYGYTF.

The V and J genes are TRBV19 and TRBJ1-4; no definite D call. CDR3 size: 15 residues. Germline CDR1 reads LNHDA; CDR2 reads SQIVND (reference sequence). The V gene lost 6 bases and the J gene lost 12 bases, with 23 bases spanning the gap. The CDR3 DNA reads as TGTGCCAGTAGCTGGCGCGAAAGAGGGAAAGATGAACTGTTTTTT. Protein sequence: CASSWRERGKDELFF.